These 26 T cell receptor beta chains originate from one sample sequenced in a study of cytomegalovirus exposure and HLA in healthy donors. The PCR ran on 60 Vbeta and 13 Jbeta primers. Assay: immunoSEQ multiplex PCR; the TCRdb copy retains only in-frame clones and omits some. The profile covers about 60,000 clones, with roughly 80% appearing a single time and more than 1.5% taken by the ten largest. Sequencing was performed on PBMCs. The receptors originated from a young man in good health and CMV-seronegative.

The rearrangement uses TRBV28 and TRBJ2-1, with D hard to call. Deletions cut 11 bases from V and 0 bases from J, with 14 bases between. Germline assignment: CDR1 MDHEN and CDR2 SYDVKM. CDR3 length: 14 amino acids. CDR3 sequence reads: CAVAAAASYNEQFF. CDR3 bases: TGTGCCGTTGCTGCGGCAGCCTCCTACAATGAGCAGTTCTTC.

The chain uses TRBV6-5 and TRBJ2-2; weak D call: TRBD1 (6 bases). The V gene's germline CDR1 is MNHEY and CDR2 SVGAGI. The CDR3 consists of 15 residues. The V end was cut by 3 bases, the J end by 4 bases, with 12 bases between. In nucleotides, the CDR3 is TGTGCCAGCAGTTATAACAGGGCTATCACCGGGGAGCTGTTTTTT. Amino acids: CASSYNRAITGELFF.

This clone has just a few counts. J is TRBJ1-1 and V is TRBV7-6, with 11 bases aligning to TRBD1. In germline, CDR1 is SGHVS, CDR2 FNYEAQ. The CDR3 extends over 17 amino acids. V gave up 0 bases and J gave up 4 bases; unmatched junction bases: 7. The chain's CDR3 is CASSLAYSGTGGTEAFF. CDR3 in DNA: TGTGCCAGCAGCTTAGCCTATTCCGGGACAGGGGGCACTGAAGCTTTCTTT.

The gene calls are TRBV19 and TRBJ2-7; 13 bases align to TRBD2. The CDR3 length is 16 residues. Losses at the gene ends were 7 bases for V and 4 bases for J; bases not matched to a gene: 10. Per germline, CDR1 LNHDA and CDR2 SQIVND (reference sequence). CDR3 loop: CASIGLAGAKEYEQYF. CDR3 coding DNA: TGTGCCAGTATCGGACTAGCGGGGGCAAAGGAATACGAGCAGTACTTC.

This rearrangement joins TRBV4-2 to TRBJ2-6, with a possible D match to TRBD2 (6 bases). The germline V and J ends were trimmed by 1 base and 0 bases, with 13 bases remaining between them. This CDR3 is built from 18 residues. CDR1 is LGHNA, CDR2 YNFKEQ, per germline. The CDR3 reads CASSQGGDPLSGANVLTF. CDR3 coding DNA: TGTGCCAGCAGCCAAGGGGGGGACCCCCTCTCTGGGGCCAACGTCCTGACTTTC.

The rearrangement uses TRBV2 and TRBJ1-1, with D uncertain. Per the germline V gene, CDR1 is SNHLY and CDR2 is FYNNEI. V lost 3 bases and J 8 bases, leaving 19 bases between the germline ends. The CDR3 covers 15 residues. CDR3 region: CASSDHSPVNQEAFF. The CDR3 bases are TGTGCCAGCAGTGACCACAGCCCGGTTAATCAGGAAGCTTTCTTT.

CDR3 protein: CASSPGGPRETQYF. DNA of the CDR3: TGTGCCAGCAGTCCGGGGGGGCCCCGGGAGACCCAGTACTTC. The chain combines TRBV6-1 with TRBJ2-5; 8 nucleotides agree with TRBD2. The V gene end was trimmed by 5 bases and the J gene end by 5 bases; junction bases not matched to a gene: 7. Germline V gene sequence: CDR1 MNHNS, CDR2 SASEGT. This CDR3 has 14 residues.

This clone came up once. The CDR3 nucleotides read TGTGCCAGCAGCATAGGACAGGGAATGAACACTGAAGCTTTCTTT. Amino acid sequence: CASSIGQGMNTEAFF. The chain couples TRBV5-6 to TRBJ1-1; TRBD1 aligns across 8 bases. The ends lost 4 bases at V and 0 bases at J; junction bases unmatched: 5. Germline V lookup: CDR1 SGHDT, CDR2 YYEEEE. The CDR3 sequence is 15 residues long. Filled out from reference TRBV5-6 and TRBJ1-1, the complete variable domain reads DAGVTQSPTHLIKTRGQQVTLRCSPKSGHDTVSWYQQALGQGPQFIFQYYEEEERQRGNFPDRFSGHQFPNYSSELNVNALLLGDSALYLCASSIGQGMNTEAFFGQGTRLTVV.

This chain uses TRBV14 with TRBJ2-2, with D uncertain. Germline V gene sequence: CDR1 SGHDN, CDR2 FVKESK. Trimming shortened V by 1 base and J by 6 bases, and 9 bases separated the two germline ends. This CDR3 spans 14 amino acids. CDR3 in amino acids: CASSQVLRSGELFF. The CDR3 DNA reads TGTGCCAGCAGCCAAGTTTTGAGGTCCGGGGAGCTGTTTTTT. Full variable domain (outside the CDR3, taken from reference TRBV14 and TRBJ2-2): EAGVTQFPSHSVIEKGQTVTLRCDPISGHDNLYWYRRVMGKEIKFLLHFVKESKQDESGMPNNRFLAERTGGTYSTLKVQPAELEDSGVYFCASSQVLRSGELFFGEGSRLTVL.

This chain links TRBV7-2 with TRBJ2-1; weak D call: TRBD1 (6 bases). Germline CDR1 SGHTA, CDR2 FQGNSA. The CDR3 sequence is 13 residues long. Trimming removed 6 bases from V and 4 bases from J, with 10 bases in between. For the CDR3, the DNA is TGTGCCAGCAGTCGGACAGAATACAATGAGCAGTTCTTC. Residues: CASSRTEYNEQFF. The variable domain in full, with the rest retrieved from reference TRBV7-2 and TRBJ2-1, is GAGVSQSPSNKVTEKGKDVELRCDPISGHTALYWYRQSLGQGLEFLIYFQGNSAPDKSGLPSDRFSAERTGGSVSTLTIQRTQQEDSAVYLCASSRTEYNEQFFGPGTRLTVL.

V and J are TRBV5-6 and TRBJ2-3; D is unresolved. V was pared by 4 bases and J by 1 base, with 4 bases between. The CDR3 has 12 residues. Germline V gene data show CDR1 as SGHDT and CDR2 as YYEEEE. CDR3 loop: CASSPGTDTQYF. CDR3 nucleotides: TGTGCCAGCAGCCCCGGCACAGATACGCAGTATTTT.

This chain links TRBV5-4 with TRBJ2-3, with 7 bases identical to TRBD2. J lost 3 bases, V lost 4 bases, and 11 bases had no gene match. The CDR3 is made up of 16 amino acids. CDR1 SGHNT and CDR2 YYREEE come from the germline V gene (reference sequence). The CDR3 reads CASSGSIGAGTDTQYF. In nucleotides, the CDR3 is TGTGCCAGCAGCGGCTCGATAGGAGCGGGAACAGATACGCAGTATTTT.

The chain carries TRBV19 and TRBJ1-4, with 9 bases that match TRBD1. The CDR3 length is 15 residues. V lost 4 bases to trimming and J lost 8 bases; unmatched junction nucleotides: 8. CDR1 is LNHDA, CDR2 SQIVND, per germline (reference sequence). The CDR3 sequence: CASSREQGAGEKLFF. CDR3 DNA: TGTGCCAGTAGTAGAGAACAGGGGGCTGGAGAAAAACTGTTTTTT. Full variable domain (missing parts from reference TRBV19 and TRBJ1-4): DGGITQSPKYLFRKEGQNVTLSCEQNLNHDAMYWYRQDPGQGLRLIYYSQIVNDFQKGDIAEGYSVSREKKESFPLTVTSAQKNPTAFYLCASSREQGAGEKLFFGSGTQLSVL.

The chain is built from TRBV11-2 and TRBJ1-5; D is undetermined. Trimming removed 0 bases at V and 4 bases at J, with 7 bases between. Germline V gene data show CDR1 as SGHAT and CDR2 as FQNNGV. This CDR3 comprises 14 residues. The CDR3: CASSLDLSNQPQHF. Written as DNA, the CDR3 is TGTGCCAGCAGCTTAGATCTGTCGAATCAGCCCCAGCATTTT. Looking up the rest from reference TRBV11-2 and TRBJ1-5 gives the full variable domain: EAGVAQSPRYKIIEKRQSVAFWCNPISGHATLYWYQQILGQGPKLLIQFQNNGVVDDSQLPKDRFSAERLKGVDSTLKIQPAKLEDSAVYLCASSLDLSNQPQHFGDGTRLSIL.

The chain has TRBV7-2 and TRBJ2-7; D is possibly TRBD2 (5 bases). The germline V gene has CDR1 SGHTA and CDR2 FQGNSA. The length of the CDR3 is 13 residues. Trimming took off 6 bases at V and 7 bases at J, with 16 bases between the two ends. The CDR3 region is CASRREILWEQYF. As DNA, the CDR3 is TGTGCCAGCAGGAGGGAAATCCTGTGGGAGCAGTACTTC.

This chain joins TRBV6-5 and TRBJ2-7, with D possibly TRBD1 on 5 matching bases. Between the trimmed V and J ends, which lost 2 bases and 2 bases, there was a span of 13 bases. Germline V gene data show CDR1 as MNHEY and CDR2 as SVGAGI. This CDR3 has 15 residues. CDR3 nucleotides: TGTGCCAGCAGTTACGACCAGGGTCATACCTACGAGCAGTACTTC. Translation gives CASSYDQGHTYEQYF.

This clone was counted only a few times. The gene calls are TRBV21-1 and TRBJ2-3; the D call of TRBD1 is as the table states it, not checked on the DNA. TRBV21-1 represents a pseudogene. CDR3 length equals 18 residues. The CDR3 loop reads CASSKVGNSPLFTDTQYF. DNA of the CDR3: TGTGCCAGCAGCAAAGTTGGCAATTCCCCTCTCTTTACAGATACGCAGTATTTT.

DNA for the CDR3: TGTGCCACCGACTTACAGGTCTCCTGGGGCACTGAAGCTTTCTTT. Amino acid sequence: CATDLQVSWGTEAFF. This sequence joins TRBV6-1 and TRBJ1-1; possibly TRBD1 for D (5 bases). Germline V gene sequence: CDR1 MNHNS, CDR2 SASEGT. This CDR3 is built from 15 residues. Trimming removed 10 bases from V and 4 bases from J, with 22 bases in between.

The chain employs TRBV7-9 and TRBJ1-5; D is undetermined. V was shortened by 5 bases and J by 4 bases, with 6 bases between the two germline ends. The CDR3 is 12 amino acids. CDR1 and CDR2 from the germline V gene are SEHNR and FQNEAQ (reference sequence). The CDR3 coding sequence is TGTGCCAGCAGCCCGGGGAATCAGCCCCAGCATTTT. Its protein product is CASSPGNQPQHF.

This clone was observed a handful of times. The rearrangement joins TRBV7-6 to TRBJ1-1; TRBD1 aligns across 8 bases. CDR1 is SGHVS, CDR2 FNYEAQ, per germline. V lost 4 bases to trimming and J lost 0 bases; unmatched junction nucleotides: 4. The CDR3 length is 15 residues. CDR3 in amino acids: CASSSGQGVNTEAFF. The CDR3 DNA is TGTGCCAGCAGCTCCGGACAGGGAGTGAACACTGAAGCTTTCTTT.

The table lists this clone with a few counts. V usage is TRBV5-8 and J usage is TRBJ1-2; tentatively, D is TRBD1 (6 bases). CDR3 length: 14 residues. The germline V gene encodes CDR1 SGHTS and CDR2 YDEGEE. Trimming removed 1 base at V and 8 bases at J, with 15 bases between. The chain's CDR3 is CASSLLQGWWGYTF. The CDR3 coding sequence is TGTGCCAGCAGCTTGCTACAGGGTTGGTGGGGCTACACCTTC.

The chain is built from TRBV5-1 and TRBJ1-6; TRBD1 matches 7 bases. Germline-derived CDR1 and CDR2 are SGHRS and YFSETQ. The length of the CDR3 is 17 residues. V lost 1 base and J lost 7; bases outside the gene matches: 11. The CDR3 nucleotides are TGCGCCAGCAGCTTGCGACGGTACGGGACAGCGAATTCACCCCTCCACTTT. It yields the protein CASSLRRYGTANSPLHF.

The chain employs TRBV18 and TRBJ2-3; 9 nucleotides align to TRBD1. The CDR3 spans 17 residues. V gave up 4 bases and J gave up 1 base; unmatched junction bases: 9. The germline CDR1 and CDR2 sequences are KGHSH and LQKENI. CDR3: CASSLSGGQGRTDTQYF. The DNA of the CDR3 is TGTGCCAGCTCACTAAGCGGAGGACAGGGGCGCACAGATACGCAGTATTTT.

A single count supports this clone. Its ends do not fully match the called genes, so a read error is possible. The chain carries TRBV18 and TRBJ2-7; 11 nucleotides align to TRBD1. CDR1 and CDR2 from the germline V gene are KGHSH and LQKENI. The CDR3 has 13 amino acids. CDR3 in amino acids: CAGSRDRGNEQYF. In nucleotides, the CDR3 is TGTGCCGGCTCCCGGGACAGGGGGAACGAGCAGTACTTC.

The rearrangement joins TRBV4-2 to TRBJ2-7; 10 bases are a match to TRBD2. The V segment lost 1 base and the J segment 1 base; nucleotides outside the gene matches: 4. The length of the CDR3 is 16 residues. CDR1 and CDR2 from the germline V gene are LGHNA and YNFKEQ. Here the CDR3 reads CASSQGSGGVSYEQYF. DNA of the CDR3: TGTGCCAGCAGCCAAGGCAGCGGGGGGGTGTCCTACGAGCAGTACTTC.

The CDR3 is CASSQEREGDEQFF. The DNA for the CDR3 is TGTGCCAGCAGCCAGGAGCGGGAGGGTGATGAGCAGTTCTTC. The chain joins TRBV14 to TRBJ2-1, with 10 positions matching TRBD2. Trimming removed 3 bases from V and 8 bases from J; junction bases left unmatched: 4. Germline lookup yields CDR1 SGHDN and CDR2 FVKESK. This CDR3 comprises 14 residues.